One sample yielded the 20 T cell receptor beta chains listed below, sequenced in a study of cytomegalovirus exposure and HLA in healthy donors (dated by TCRdb to the late 2010s). The library was obtained by the immunoSEQ multiplex PCR assay. For the multiplex PCR, a mixture combining 60 forward primers for TCR Vbeta segments and 13 reverse primers for TCR Jbeta segments was used. TCRdb took this table from immuneACCESS and kept in-frame rearrangements with V and J called. Such tables lack part of the clones; where checked against another copy, unresolved V genes explain under half of the gap, and the rest is unexplained. This sample gives tens of thousands of clones in total; roughly 78% of them show up just once. The ten largest make up approximately 4.4% of the sample. The sequencing input was PBMCs. These receptors were taken from a middle-aged man in good health and CMV-seronegative.

This chain links TRBV5-4 with TRBJ2-3; 14 nucleotides agree with TRBD2. CDR1 SGHNT and CDR2 YYREEE come from the germline V gene (reference sequence). The CDR3 runs to 16 residues. Trimming removed 3 bases from V and 5 bases from J; junction bases left unmatched: 5. CDR3 amino acids: CASSSGLAGVGDTQYF. CDR3 sequence (DNA): TGTGCCAGCAGCTCGGGACTAGCGGGAGTGGGAGATACGCAGTATTTT.

The CDR3 protein is CASSMGGLNEKLFF. The CDR3 DNA reads TGTGCCAGTTCGATGGGGGGTCTTAATGAAAAACTGTTTTTT. This sequence joins TRBV19 and TRBJ1-4; D may be TRBD1 (5 bases). V lost 8 bases, J lost 4 bases, and 14 bases lay in between. The CDR3 has 14 amino acids. Germline CDR1 and CDR2: LNHDA and SQIVND (reference sequence).

The chain has TRBV5-4 and TRBJ2-5, with 10 bases fitting TRBD2. The DNA end is more similar to TRBJ2-7, so the J call may be wrong. The CDR3 runs to 15 residues. Germline V gene sequence: CDR1 SGHNT, CDR2 YYREEE (reference sequence). CDR3 amino acids: CASSFSGRAAYEQYF. CDR3 in DNA: TGTGCCAGCAGCTTCAGCGGGAGGGCCGCTTACGAGCAGTACTTC.

V is TRBV19 and J is TRBJ2-7; the match to TRBD2 covers 9 bases. Germline V gene lookup returns CDR1 LNHDA and CDR2 SQIVND (reference sequence). Trimming took 5 bases from V and 2 from J; bases not matched to a gene: 1. The CDR3 consists of 13 residues. The CDR3 DNA follows: TGTGCCAGTAGTCAGCGGGAGGCCTACGAGCAGTACTTC. Amino acid sequence: CASSQREAYEQYF.

The V and J genes are TRBV6-1 and TRBJ2-1, with 8 bases that match TRBD2. The J segment lost 8 bases and the V segment lost 1 base, leaving 7 bases of the junction unmatched. The germline V gene encodes CDR1 MNHNS and CDR2 SASEGT. This CDR3 has 15 residues. DNA of the CDR3: TGTGCCAGCAGTGAAGTAAGCGGGAGTAGGTATGAGCAGTTCTTC. This codes for CASSEVSGSRYEQFF.

This clone was observed a handful of times. In DNA form, the CDR3 reads TGTGCCAGCAGTAACCGGGACAGGAGCACAGATACGCAGTATTTT. It translates to CASSNRDRSTDTQYF. The chain employs TRBV6-5 and TRBJ2-3, with 8 bases identical to TRBD1. The germline V gene has CDR1 MNHEY and CDR2 SVGAGI. This CDR3 region has 15 residues. J lost 0 bases, V lost 5 bases, and 4 bases had no gene match.

This clone was seen a few times. This chain connects TRBV9 to TRBJ1-1; D remains ambiguous. Germline CDR1 reads SGDLS; CDR2 reads YYNGEE. This CDR3 comprises 15 residues. V was pared by 3 bases and J by 0 bases, with 12 bases between. CDR3 in amino acids: CASSGRENMNTEAFF. The CDR3 DNA reads as TGTGCCAGCAGCGGCCGGGAAAACATGAACACTGAAGCTTTCTTT.

The chain joins TRBV9 to TRBJ2-7; 7 nucleotides align to TRBD1. The CDR3 is made up of 16 amino acids. CDR1 is SGDLS and CDR2 is YYNGEE in the germline V gene. J was trimmed by 2 bases and V by 4 bases; bases with no gene match: 12. Here the CDR3 reads CASSSSGQVGPYEQYF. The CDR3 DNA sequence: TGTGCCAGCAGCTCGTCCGGACAGGTTGGTCCCTACGAGCAGTACTTC.

The chain combines TRBV19 with TRBJ2-1; D is perhaps TRBD2 (6 bases). Germline CDR1 LNHDA, CDR2 SQIVND (reference sequence). This CDR3 contains 13 residues. V was shortened by 6 bases and J by 1 base, with 7 bases between the two germline ends. The CDR3 is CASREGSYNEQFF. The CDR3 coding sequence is TGTGCCAGTAGGGAGGGTTCCTACAATGAGCAGTTCTTC.

Only a few counts were recorded for this clone. This chain connects TRBV10-3 to TRBJ1-1; 8 bases line up with TRBD1. This CDR3 comprises 14 residues. Looked up from germline, CDR1 is ENHRY and CDR2 is SYGVKD. With V trimmed by 6 bases and J by 1 base, 4 bases remained unmatched. The CDR3 coding sequence is TGTGCCATCAGGGATGACAGGGGGAACACTGAAGCTTTCTTT. Residues: CAIRDDRGNTEAFF.

The J gene is TRBJ2-7, the V gene TRBV11-3; 8 bases match TRBD1. Germline V gene sequence: CDR1 SGHNT, CDR2 YENEEA. Losses at the gene ends were 0 bases for V and 3 bases for J; bases not matched to a gene: 7. The CDR3 runs to 16 residues. CDR3 in DNA: TGTGCCAGCAGCTTAGATCTGGACAGGGCCAACTACGAGCAGTACTTC. It specifies CASSLDLDRANYEQYF.

The rearrangement joins TRBV27 to TRBJ2-7; the D is unclear. Germline V gene lookup returns CDR1 MNHEY and CDR2 SMNVEV (reference sequence). With 2 bases removed from V and 2 bases from J, the gap between germline ends came to 7 bases. The length of the CDR3 is 13 residues. The CDR3, as DNA: TGTGCCAGCAGTTTAGTAATTACCTACGAGCAGTACTTC. Encoded protein: CASSLVITYEQYF.

This clone came up a few times. The CDR3 spells CASSFAANTEAFF. The DNA for the CDR3 is TGTGCCAGCAGCTTCGCGGCGAACACTGAAGCTTTCTTT. This chain joins TRBV11-3 and TRBJ1-1; D gene uncertain. V was clipped by 3 bases and J by 1 base, with 6 bases between them. Per germline, CDR1 SGHNT and CDR2 YENEEA. The length of the CDR3 is 13 residues.

V and J are TRBV19 and TRBJ2-5; D call uncertain. Trimming shortened V by 2 bases and J by 4 bases, and 14 bases separated the two germline ends. The CDR3 sequence is 15 residues long. Germline assignment: CDR1 LNHDA and CDR2 SQIVND (reference sequence). The CDR3 sequence: CASSITTADRETQYF. The CDR3 bases are TGTGCCAGTAGTATAACAACAGCTGATCGAGAGACCCAGTACTTC.

The chain has TRBV5-1 and TRBJ2-3; D not resolved. Per germline, CDR1 SGHRS and CDR2 YFSETQ. The CDR3 has 15 amino acids. V was trimmed by 2 bases and J by 1 base, leaving 11 bases between them. The CDR3 coding sequence is TGCGCCAGCAGCTTAGAGCAGCTAGGCACAGATACGCAGTATTTT. It specifies CASSLEQLGTDTQYF.

The rearrangement joins TRBV6-1 to TRBJ2-5; D may be TRBD2 (7 bases). Per germline, CDR1 MNHNS and CDR2 SASEGT. Between the trimmed V and J ends, which lost 8 bases and 10 bases, there was a span of 20 bases. CDR3 length equals 13 residues. The CDR3 bases are TGTGCCAGCTGGAGGGAACAGGGCGGGAGCCAGTACTTC. It translates to CASWREQGGSQYF.

This chain links TRBV28 with TRBJ1-2; TRBD1 agrees at 8 bases. This CDR3 contains 18 residues. The J segment lost 2 bases and the V segment lost 1 base, leaving 12 bases of the junction unmatched. Germline V gene sequence: CDR1 MDHEN, CDR2 SYDVKM. Here the CDR3 DNA reads TGTGCCAGCAGTTTATTGAAGACAGGGGACAGGAAAAACTATGGCTACACCTTC. It translates to CASSLLKTGDRKNYGYTF.

The chain employs TRBV9 and TRBJ2-2, with 11 positions matching TRBD2. The junction had 11 bases not matched to a gene; V was cut back by 3 bases and J by 4 bases. CDR1 and CDR2 (germline): SGDLS, YYNGEE. The CDR3 contains 18 residues. This CDR3 reads CASSAPNSGRASTGELFF. In nucleotides, the CDR3 is TGTGCCAGCAGCGCACCGAATAGCGGGAGGGCCAGCACCGGGGAGCTGTTTTTT.

The rearrangement uses TRBV7-2 and TRBJ2-3; D unclear. V lost 6 bases, J lost 2 bases, and 6 bases lay in between. Germline assignment: CDR1 SGHTA and CDR2 FQGNSA. The CDR3 contains 12 residues. CDR3 nucleotides: TGTGCCAGCAGATCCCACACAGATACGCAGTATTTT. The encoded protein is CASRSHTDTQYF. Using reference TRBV7-2 and TRBJ2-3 for the parts outside the CDR3, the full variable domain is GAGVSQSPSNKVTEKGKDVELRCDPISGHTALYWYRQSLGQGLEFLIYFQGNSAPDKSGLPSDRFSAERTGGSVSTLTIQRTQQEDSAVYLCASRSHTDTQYFGPGTRLTVL.

The chain couples TRBV29-1 to TRBJ2-7, with D perhaps TRBD2 (7 bases). From germline, CDR1 is SQVTM and CDR2 ANQGSEA. Trimming cost V 4 bases and J 2 bases, with 15 bases left between them. The CDR3 runs to 14 residues. The CDR3 region is CSVGGAGDAYEQYF. The CDR3, as DNA: TGCAGCGTTGGGGGGGCGGGAGACGCCTACGAGCAGTACTTC.